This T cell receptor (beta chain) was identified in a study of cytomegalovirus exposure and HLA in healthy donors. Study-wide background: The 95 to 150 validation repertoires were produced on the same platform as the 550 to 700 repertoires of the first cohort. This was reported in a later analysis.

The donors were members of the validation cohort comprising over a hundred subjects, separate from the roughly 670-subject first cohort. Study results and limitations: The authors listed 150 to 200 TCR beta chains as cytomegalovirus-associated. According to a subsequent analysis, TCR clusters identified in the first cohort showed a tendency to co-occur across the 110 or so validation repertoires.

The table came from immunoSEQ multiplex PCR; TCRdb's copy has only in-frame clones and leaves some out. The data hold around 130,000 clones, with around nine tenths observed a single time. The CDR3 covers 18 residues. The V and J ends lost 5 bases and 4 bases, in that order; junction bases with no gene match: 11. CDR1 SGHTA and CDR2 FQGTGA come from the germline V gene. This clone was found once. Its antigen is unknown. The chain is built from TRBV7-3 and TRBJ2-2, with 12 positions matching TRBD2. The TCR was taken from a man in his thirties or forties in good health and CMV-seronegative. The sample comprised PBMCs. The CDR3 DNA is TGTGCCAGCAGCGTAAGACTAGCGGGGGCAACGGGCACCGGGGAGCTGTTTTTT. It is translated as CASSVRLAGATGTGELFF. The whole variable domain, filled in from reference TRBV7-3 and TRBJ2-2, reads GAGVSQTPSNKVTEKGKYVELRCDPISGHTALYWYRQSLGQGPEFLIYFQGTGAADDSGLPNDRFFAVRPEGSVSTLKIQRTERGDSAVYLCASSVRLAGATGTGELFFGEGSRLTVL.